This T cell receptor (beta chain) came from a study of post-analysis software for immune sequencing data. Of note for this clonotype: What it binds is not known.

Whole-study findings and limits: In patients, TRBV5-6, TRBV5-1 and TRBV20-1 belonged to five or six TRBV segments found more frequently than in controls.

The CDR3 is 15 residues long. V was shortened by 5 bases and J by 0 bases, with 15 bases between the two germline ends. Germline V lookup: CDR1 DFQATT, CDR2 SNEGSKA (reference sequence). Prepared libraries of TCR beta cDNA carried unique molecular identifiers. From the PCR reads, TCRdb called clonotypes with MiXCR, one entry per CDR3 protein. This sample has roughly 870,000 distinct CDR3 sequences, with 53% found just once. The sample was blood. The V and J genes are TRBV20-1 and TRBJ2-3; possible D gene TRBD1, 6 bases. The receptor was isolated from a girl aged 5 to 17 with multiple sclerosis. This CDR3 reads CSAGTSTGSTDTQYF. CDR3 DNA: TGCAGTGCTGGAACATCGACAGGTAGCACAGATACGCAGTATTTT.